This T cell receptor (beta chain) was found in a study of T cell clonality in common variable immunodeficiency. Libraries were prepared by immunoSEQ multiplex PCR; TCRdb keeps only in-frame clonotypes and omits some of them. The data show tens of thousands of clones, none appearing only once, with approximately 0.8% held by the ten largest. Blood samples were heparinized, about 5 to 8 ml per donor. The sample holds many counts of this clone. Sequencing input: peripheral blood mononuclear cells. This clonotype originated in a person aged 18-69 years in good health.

The CDR3 protein is CASSLSQGRTGANVLTF. Incomplete CDR3 DNA: TGTGCCAGCAGCTTAAGCCAGGGGAGGACTGGGGCCAACGTC. The chain uses TRBV7-3 and TRBJ2-6; D is perhaps TRBD1 or TRBD2 (6 bases each). The missing CDR3 end, 3 residues past where the read stops, is filled in from the germline J gene. Trimming stripped 1 base from V and 2 bases from J, with 12 bases between. CDR3 length: 17 amino acids. CDR1 and CDR2 from the germline V gene are SGHTA and FQGTGA. Full variable domain (rest looked up from reference TRBV7-3 and TRBJ2-6): GAGVSQTPSNKVTEKGKYVELRCDPISGHTALYWYRQSLGQGPEFLIYFQGTGAADDSGLPNDRFFAVRPEGSVSTLKIQRTERGDSAVYLCASSLSQGRTGANVLTFGAGSRLTVL.